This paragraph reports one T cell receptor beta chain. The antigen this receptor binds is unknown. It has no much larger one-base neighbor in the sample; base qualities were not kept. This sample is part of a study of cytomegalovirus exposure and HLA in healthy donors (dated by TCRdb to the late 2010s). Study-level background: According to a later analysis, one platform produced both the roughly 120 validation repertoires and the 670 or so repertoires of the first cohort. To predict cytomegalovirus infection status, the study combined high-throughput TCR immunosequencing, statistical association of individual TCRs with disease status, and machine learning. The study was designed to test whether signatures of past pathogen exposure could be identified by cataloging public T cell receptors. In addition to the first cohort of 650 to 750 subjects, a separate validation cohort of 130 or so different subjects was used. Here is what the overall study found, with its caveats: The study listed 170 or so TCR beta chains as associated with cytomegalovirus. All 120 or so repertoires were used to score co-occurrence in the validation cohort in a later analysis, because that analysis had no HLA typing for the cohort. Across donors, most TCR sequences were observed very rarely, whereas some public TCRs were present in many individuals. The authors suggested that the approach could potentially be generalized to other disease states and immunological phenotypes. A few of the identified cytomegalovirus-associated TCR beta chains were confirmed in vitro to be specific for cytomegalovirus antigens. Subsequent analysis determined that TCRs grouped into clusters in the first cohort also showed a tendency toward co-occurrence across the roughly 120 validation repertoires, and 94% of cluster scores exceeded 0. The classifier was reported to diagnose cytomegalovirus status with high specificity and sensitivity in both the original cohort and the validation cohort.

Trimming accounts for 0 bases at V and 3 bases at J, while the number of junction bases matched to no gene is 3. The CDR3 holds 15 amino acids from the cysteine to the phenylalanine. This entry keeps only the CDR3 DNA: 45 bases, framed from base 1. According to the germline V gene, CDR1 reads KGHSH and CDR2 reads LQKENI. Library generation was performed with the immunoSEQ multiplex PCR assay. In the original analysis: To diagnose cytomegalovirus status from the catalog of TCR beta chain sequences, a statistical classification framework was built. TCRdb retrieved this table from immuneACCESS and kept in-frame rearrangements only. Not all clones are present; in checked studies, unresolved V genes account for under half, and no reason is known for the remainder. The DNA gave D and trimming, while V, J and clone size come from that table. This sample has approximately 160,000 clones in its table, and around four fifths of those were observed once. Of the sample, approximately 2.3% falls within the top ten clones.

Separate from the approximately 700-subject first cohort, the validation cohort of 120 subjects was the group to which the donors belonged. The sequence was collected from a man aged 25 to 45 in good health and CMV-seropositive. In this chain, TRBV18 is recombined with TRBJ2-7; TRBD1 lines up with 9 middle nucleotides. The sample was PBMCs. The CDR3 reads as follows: CASSPPTGGYYEQYF. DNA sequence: TGTGCCAGCTCACCACCGACAGGGGGGTACTACGAGCAGTACTTC.